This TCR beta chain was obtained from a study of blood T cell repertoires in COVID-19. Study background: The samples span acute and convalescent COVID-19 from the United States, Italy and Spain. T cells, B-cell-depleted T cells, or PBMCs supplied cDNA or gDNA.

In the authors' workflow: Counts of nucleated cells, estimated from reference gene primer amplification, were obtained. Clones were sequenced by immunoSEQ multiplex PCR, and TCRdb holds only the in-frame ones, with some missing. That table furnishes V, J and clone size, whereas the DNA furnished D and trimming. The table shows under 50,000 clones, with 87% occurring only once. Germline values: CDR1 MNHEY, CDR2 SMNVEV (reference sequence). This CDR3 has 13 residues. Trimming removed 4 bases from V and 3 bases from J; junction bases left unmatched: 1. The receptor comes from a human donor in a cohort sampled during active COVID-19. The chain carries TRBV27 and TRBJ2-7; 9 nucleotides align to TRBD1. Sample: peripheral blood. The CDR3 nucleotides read TGTGCCAGCAGTTGGGGACAGGGCTACGAGCAGTACTTC. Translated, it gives CASSWGQGYEQYF.